This T cell receptor (beta chain) was observed in a study of preoperative IRX-2 immunotherapy in early breast cancer. Noted treatment: preoperative locoregional IRX-2 cytokine immunotherapy. Preoperative locoregional IRX-2 cytokine immunotherapy was tested in the phase Ib source study. Unmatched junction bases numbered 11, after V lost 5 bases and J lost 8 bases. Per the germline V gene, CDR1 is MNHGY and CDR2 is SAAAGT. The CDR3 runs to 15 residues. Sequenced by immunoSEQ multiplex PCR; TCRdb stores in-frame clones only, minus some. The sample contains approximately 31,000 clones, 89% of which appear only once.

This clonotype was obtained from a human donor with breast cancer. The genes are TRBV6-8 and TRBJ1-2; 10 nucleotides agree with TRBD1. Sample: tumor tissue, taken after IRX-2 immunotherapy. The CDR3 sequence is CASSRETGGIGGYTF. The CDR3 nucleotides are TGTGCCAGCAGTCGAGAGACAGGGGGCATAGGAGGCTACACCTTC.